This passage covers 25 T cell receptor beta chains from one sample sequenced in a study of early T cells in non-severe SARS-CoV-2 infection. TCRdb passed the 5' RACE reads through MiXCR, listing each CDR3 protein once. This sample has around 88,000 distinct CDR3 sequences, with roughly 14% found just once. Sequenced sample: whole blood. The receptors derive from an adult who was a healthcare worker with PCR-confirmed SARS-CoV-2 infection or an uninfected control (not recorded which).

The chain links TRBV15 to TRBJ2-1, with 9 bases fitting TRBD1. Germline CDR1 and CDR2: LNHNV and YYDKDF (reference sequence). J gave up 3 bases and V 1 base, and 4 bases lay outside the gene matches. There are 16 residues in the CDR3. CDR3 in DNA: TGTGCCACCAGCAGAGCCAGGGGACAGGGCTACAATGAGCAGTTCTTC. Its protein is CATSRARGQGYNEQFF.

A few counts support this clonotype. The chain uses TRBV5-1 and TRBJ1-1, with D maybe TRBD1 (6 bases). The V gene's germline CDR1 is SGHRS and CDR2 YFSETQ. V dropped 6 bases and J dropped 1 base, with 16 bases sitting between them. The CDR3 runs to 15 residues. The CDR3 region is CASTLEDRKNTEAFF. The CDR3, as DNA: TGCGCCAGCACCCTTGAGGACAGAAAGAACACTGAAGCTTTCTTT.

This sequence joins TRBV3-1 and TRBJ2-1; 8 bases match TRBD1. Germline loops: CDR1 LGHDT, CDR2 YNNKEL (reference sequence). CDR3 length: 15 residues. After removal of 8 bases from V and 7 bases from J, the junction contained 13 bases not matched to a gene. DNA for the CDR3: TGTGCCAGCGCCCGCCGCGGACAGGGTAAAAATGAGCAGTTCTTC. Encoded protein: CASARRGQGKNEQFF.

Only a few counts were recorded for this clonotype. The chain employs TRBV6-5 and TRBJ2-1; perhaps TRBD1 as D (6 bases). The ends were cut back, 4 bases at V and 9 bases at J, with 22 bases in the middle. Germline V lookup: CDR1 MNHEY, CDR2 SVGAGI. The CDR3 length is 16 residues. DNA for the CDR3: TGTGCCAGCAGTTTCCGACAACTGGGGGCAATGGGTGAGCAGTTCTTC. Translating it yields CASSFRQLGAMGEQFF.

This clonotype was found a few times. The chain has TRBV7-2 and TRBJ2-1, with 7 bases matching TRBD2. Germline V CDR1 and CDR2: SGHTA, FQGNSA. The CDR3 is 16 residues long. V was clipped by 6 bases and J by 1 base; unmatched bases: 9. CDR3 nucleotides: TGTGCCAGCAGTCGCGGACTAGTAGGGTCCTACAATGAGCAGTTCTTC. Its translation is CASSRGLVGSYNEQFF. Full variable domain (remainder filled in from reference TRBV7-2 and TRBJ2-1): GAGVSQSPSNKVTEKGKDVELRCDPISGHTALYWYRQSLGQGLEFLIYFQGNSAPDKSGLPSDRFSAERTGGSVSTLTIQRTQQEDSAVYLCASSRGLVGSYNEQFFGPGTRLTVL.

This clonotype came up a few times. This sequence joins TRBV11-2 and TRBJ2-6; 12 bases are a match to TRBD1. With V trimmed by 5 bases and J by 0 bases, 17 bases remained unmatched. The CDR3 is 22 amino acids. Germline CDR1 and CDR2: SGHAT and FQNNGV. The CDR3 nucleotides are TGTGCCAGCAGCCTGGGGTGGAGGGACAGGGGGCGCCGTAGCTCTGGGGCCAACGTCCTGACTTTC. It codes for CASSLGWRDRGRRSSGANVLTF.

Ten or more counts support this clonotype. This rearrangement joins TRBV9 to TRBJ1-3; D is uncertain. CDR3 length equals 14 residues. V was pared by 3 bases and J by 0 bases, with 7 bases between. The germline gives CDR1 SGDLS, CDR2 YYNGEE. In nucleotides, the CDR3 is TGTGCCAGCAGCGGTGATCTCTCTGGAAACACCATATATTTT. Its protein product is CASSGDLSGNTIYF.

This clonotype appeared a few times. The chain recombines TRBV30 with TRBJ2-7; 7 bases map to TRBD2. The length of the CDR3 is 11 residues. The V and J ends lost 7 bases and 2 bases, in that order; junction bases with no gene match: 2. The germline V gene encodes CDR1 GTSNPN and CDR2 SVGIG (reference sequence). The CDR3, as DNA: TGTGCCTTCGGACTAGCCTACGAGCAGTACTTC. This encodes CAFGLAYEQYF.

This clonotype was recorded many times. The rearrangement uses TRBV28 and TRBJ2-5; D is ambiguous. CDR3 length equals 11 residues. V was shortened by 5 bases and J by 3 bases, with 4 bases between the two germline ends. Germline CDR1 reads MDHEN; CDR2 reads SYDVKM. The CDR3 sequence is CASSPKETQYF. The DNA for the CDR3 is TGTGCCAGCAGTCCTAAAGAGACCCAGTACTTC. Full variable domain (outside the CDR3, taken from reference TRBV28 and TRBJ2-5): DVKVTQSSRYLVKRTGEKVFLECVQDMDHENMFWYRQDPGLGLRLIYFSYDVKMKEKGDIPEGYSVSREKKERFSLILESASTNQTSMYLCASSPKETQYFGPGTRLLVL.

Only a few counts were recorded for this clonotype. J is TRBJ2-2 and V is TRBV10-1; tentatively, D is TRBD1 or TRBD2 (5 bases each). From germline, CDR1 is WNHNN and CDR2 SYGVQD (reference sequence). The CDR3 covers 16 residues. V lost 3 bases and J 2 bases, leaving 13 bases between the germline ends. DNA of the CDR3: TGCGCCAGCAGTGACGGGGCTGGGTCTAACACCGGGGAGCTGTTTTTT. Its protein is CASSDGAGSNTGELFF.

This clonotype was detected only a few times. The V and J genes are TRBV5-1 and TRBJ2-6; D not certain. CDR1 SGHRS and CDR2 YFSETQ come from the germline V gene. The V end was cut by 5 bases, the J end by 0 bases, with 12 bases between. The CDR3 is 16 amino acids. CDR3 nucleotides: TGCGCCAGCAGTAACAGCGTGCTCTCTGGGGCCAACGTCCTGACTTTC. This translates into CASSNSVLSGANVLTF.

The chain couples TRBV12-2 to TRBJ1-1; TRBD1 was called by the table and not checked on the DNA. TRBV12-2 is a pseudogene. The CDR3 runs 12 residues. CDR3 amino acids: CASLAGDTEAFF. As DNA, the CDR3 is TGTGCAAGTCTGGCGGGGGACACTGAAGCTTTCTTT.

This clonotype was seen many times. V and J are TRBV4-1 and TRBJ2-1, with 9 nucleotides matching TRBD2. The ends lost 4 bases at V and 7 bases at J; junction bases unmatched: 8. CDR1 is MGHRA and CDR2 is YSYEKL in the germline V gene. The CDR3 is 15 amino acids. The CDR3 protein is CASSRLAGVGNEQFF. CDR3 bases: TGCGCCAGCAGCCGGTTAGCGGGAGTAGGGAATGAGCAGTTCTTC.

V gene TRBV5-1 combines with J gene TRBJ2-2; 8 bases agree with TRBD1. Trimming took 2 bases from V and 4 from J; bases not matched to a gene: 7. Germline CDR1 SGHRS, CDR2 YFSETQ. The CDR3 has 16 amino acids. The CDR3 sequence: CASSLYRGIGTGELFF. In DNA form, the CDR3 reads TGCGCCAGCAGCTTATACAGGGGGATCGGCACCGGGGAGCTGTTTTTT.

This clonotype occurred a few times. The genes are TRBV12-3 or TRBV12-4 and TRBJ2-1, with 12 bases that match TRBD2. This CDR3 comprises 13 residues. CDR3 DNA: TGTGGGAGAGGACTAGCGGGATACAATGAGCAGTTCTTC. Translated: CGRGLAGYNEQFF.

This clonotype turned up a few times. This rearrangement joins TRBV6-1 to TRBJ2-1; TRBD1 matches at 9 bases. CDR1 is MNHNS, CDR2 SASEGT, per germline. The CDR3 runs to 15 residues. V dropped 2 bases and J dropped 9; count of bases not matched to a gene: 8. CDR3 in amino acids: CASSELGQGMGEQFF. The CDR3 nucleotides read TGTGCCAGCAGTGAACTGGGACAGGGCATGGGTGAGCAGTTCTTC.

A few counts support this clonotype. The CDR3 DNA follows: TGTGCCAGCAGCTTATCCGGGACCCTGGTTCAGCCCCAGCATTTT. This sequence encodes CASSLSGTLVQPQHF. This chain joins TRBV7-9 and TRBJ1-5, with a weak D call TRBD1 (5 bases). The CDR3 is made up of 15 amino acids. Trimming removed 2 bases from V and 6 bases from J, with 14 bases in between. The germline V gene has CDR1 SEHNR and CDR2 FQNEAQ (reference sequence).

V gene TRBV9 combines with J gene TRBJ2-7, with D maybe TRBD2 (7 bases). Trimming removed 4 bases at V and 0 bases at J, with 17 bases between. CDR1 and CDR2 (germline): SGDLS, YYNGEE. The CDR3 is 16 amino acids. In DNA, the CDR3 is TGTGCCAGCAGCCCTAAGAGAGGGGGGGTCTCCTACGAGCAGTACTTC. It translates to CASSPKRGGVSYEQYF. Using reference TRBV9 and TRBJ2-7 for the parts outside the CDR3, the full variable domain is DSGVTQTPKHLITATGQRVTLRCSPRSGDLSVYWYQQSLDQGLQFLIQYYNGEERAKGNILERFSAQQFPDLHSELNLSSLELGDSALYFCASSPKRGGVSYEQYFGPGTRLTVT.

V and J are TRBV7-9 and TRBJ1-1, with a tentative D call TRBD1 (5 bases). Germline values: CDR1 SEHNR, CDR2 FQNEAQ (reference sequence). This CDR3 is 13 amino acids long. V shed 5 bases and J shed 4 bases, with 11 bases lying between them. The CDR3 nucleotides are TGTGCCAGCAGCCGCGGGGCCGGCACTGAAGCTTTCTTT. Its protein product is CASSRGAGTEAFF.

This clonotype was found many times. The chain combines TRBV5-6 with TRBJ2-6; D not certain. CDR1 and CDR2 (germline): SGHDT, YYEEEE. Trimming took 0 bases from V and 4 from J, leaving 8 bases between them. The CDR3 length is 15 residues. Written as DNA, the CDR3 is TGTGCCAGCAGCTTGGCGCCCCCCGGGGCCAACGTCCTGACTTTC. This sequence encodes CASSLAPPGANVLTF. The full variable domain, its missing parts supplied by reference TRBV5-6 and TRBJ2-6, is DAGVTQSPTHLIKTRGQQVTLRCSPKSGHDTVSWYQQALGQGPQFIFQYYEEEERQRGNFPDRFSGHQFPNYSSELNVNALLLGDSALYLCASSLAPPGANVLTFGAGSRLTVL.

In its sample, this clonotype was seen many times. The J gene is TRBJ1-5, the V gene TRBV27, with D possibly matching TRBD1 (5 bases). The CDR3 sequence is 17 residues long. Trimming removed 1 base at V and 5 bases at J, with 18 bases between. Germline V gene sequence: CDR1 MNHEY, CDR2 SMNVEV (reference sequence). Here the CDR3 reads CASSLWPLGREYQPQHF. The CDR3, as DNA: TGTGCCAGCAGTTTATGGCCGCTGGGCAGGGAATATCAGCCCCAGCATTTT.

This clonotype has more than one count but fewer than ten. The genes are TRBV25-1 and TRBJ1-2, with D perhaps matching TRBD1 (5 bases). The germline V gene has CDR1 MGHDK and CDR2 SYGVNS. CDR3 size: 15 residues. Trimming pared 4 bases from V and 4 bases from J, leaving 16 bases between. The CDR3 spells CASSVQDPRGYGYTF. The CDR3 DNA reads as TGTGCCAGCAGTGTACAGGACCCACGGGGCTATGGCTACACCTTC.

The chain combines TRBV5-1 with TRBJ1-4, with 8 bases matching TRBD1. The CDR3 sequence is 14 residues long. Germline lookup yields CDR1 SGHRS and CDR2 YFSETQ. V trimming: 5 bases; J trimming: 8 bases; junction bases outside the gene matches: 8. CDR3 residues: CASSPDRAYEKLFF. CDR3 DNA: TGCGCCAGCAGTCCGGACAGGGCTTACGAAAAACTGTTTTTT.

The chain links TRBV5-1 to TRBJ2-7; TRBD1 or TRBD2 may be the D gene (5 bases each). V was shortened by 3 bases and J by 5 bases, with 9 bases between the two germline ends. CDR3 length equals 12 residues. Per the germline V gene, CDR1 is SGHRS and CDR2 is YFSETQ. CDR3 protein: CASSSGDHEQYF. The CDR3 nucleotides read TGCGCCAGCAGCTCCGGGGACCACGAGCAGTACTTC.

This clonotype was observed a few times. The chain couples TRBV3-1 to TRBJ2-5, with D unclear. V gave up 7 bases and J gave up 5 bases, with 17 bases separating them. The CDR3 extends over 14 amino acids. The germline CDR1 and CDR2 sequences are LGHDT and YNNKEL (reference sequence). CDR3 nucleotide sequence: TGTGCCAGCACCCCGACCCTATCATTGGAGACCCAGTACTTC. This translates into CASTPTLSLETQYF.